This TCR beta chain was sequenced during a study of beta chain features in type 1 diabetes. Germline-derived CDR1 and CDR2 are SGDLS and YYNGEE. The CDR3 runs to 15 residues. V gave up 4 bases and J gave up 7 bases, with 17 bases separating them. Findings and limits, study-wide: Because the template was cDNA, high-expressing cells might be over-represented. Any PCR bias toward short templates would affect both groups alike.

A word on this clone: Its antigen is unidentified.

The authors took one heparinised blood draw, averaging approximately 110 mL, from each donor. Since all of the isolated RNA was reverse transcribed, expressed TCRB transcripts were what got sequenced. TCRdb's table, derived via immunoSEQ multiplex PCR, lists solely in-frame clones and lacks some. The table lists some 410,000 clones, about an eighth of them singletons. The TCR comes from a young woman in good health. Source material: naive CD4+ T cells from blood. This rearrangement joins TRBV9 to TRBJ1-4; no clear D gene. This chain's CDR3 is CASSTRGLKSEKLFF. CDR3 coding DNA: TGTGCCAGCAGCACGAGAGGCCTAAAGAGTGAAAAACTGTTTTTT.